These 5 T cell receptor beta chains were sequenced from one sample in a study of blood T cells in healthy people across ages. Next came a second PCR, run for roughly 6 to 11 cycles, which used a sample-barcoded 5' primer along with a J-beta primer mix. TCRdb passed the 5' RACE reads through MiXCR, listing each CDR3 protein once. The sample contains hundreds of thousands of distinct CDR3 sequences, roughly 64% of which appear only once. Sequencing input: blood. Receptors were obtained from a man younger than 40 in good health.

V gene TRBV28 combines with J gene TRBJ2-7; D gene unclear. CDR1 and CDR2 from the germline V gene are MDHEN and SYDVKM. There are 14 residues in the CDR3. V lost 6 bases to trimming and J lost 0 bases, with 12 bases between them. The CDR3 loop is CASRGWSDSYEQYF. The CDR3 DNA reads TGTGCCAGCAGGGGCTGGTCGGACTCCTACGAGCAGTACTTC.

The chain couples TRBV11-1 to TRBJ2-7, with 10 bases matching TRBD2. The CDR3 is 16 amino acids. V gave up 4 bases and J gave up 0 bases; unmatched junction bases: 6. Germline CDR1 reads SGHAT; CDR2 reads FQDESV (reference sequence). The CDR3 nucleotides read TGTGCCAGCAGCTCGTTACCTAGCGGGGGCTCCTACGAGCAGTACTTC. Protein product: CASSSLPSGGSYEQYF.

The rearrangement uses TRBV3-1 and TRBJ2-1, with 7 bases lining up with TRBD1. With 2 bases clipped from V and 12 bases from J, the junction kept 7 bases outside the gene matches. The CDR3 is 13 amino acids. CDR1 is LGHDT, CDR2 YNNKEL, per germline (reference sequence). Here the CDR3 reads CASSQLGNRGQFF. As DNA, the CDR3 is TGTGCCAGCAGCCAACTTGGGAACAGGGGGCAGTTCTTC.

This chain joins TRBV5-6 and TRBJ2-3, with TRBD2 identical over 8 bases. The CDR3 is made up of 16 amino acids. V shed 2 bases and J 1 base; nucleotides not matched to a gene: 6. Germline CDR1 is SGHDT and CDR2 is YYEEEE. This CDR3 reads CASSFSTTSGTDTQYF. CDR3 bases: TGTGCCAGCAGCTTTTCGACGACTAGCGGCACAGATACGCAGTATTTT. Complete variable domain (other parts from reference TRBV5-6 and TRBJ2-3): DAGVTQSPTHLIKTRGQQVTLRCSPKSGHDTVSWYQQALGQGPQFIFQYYEEEERQRGNFPDRFSGHQFPNYSSELNVNALLLGDSALYLCASSFSTTSGTDTQYFGPGTRLTVL.

The V and J genes are TRBV7-2 and TRBJ2-5; 9 nucleotides match TRBD2. CDR3 length: 15 residues. The germline V gene has CDR1 SGHTA and CDR2 FQGNSA. With V trimmed by 4 bases and J by 11 bases, 14 bases remained unmatched. Here the CDR3 reads CASSSIAGAYNEQYF. In DNA form, the CDR3 reads TGTGCCAGCAGCTCGATAGCGGGGGCCTATAATGAGCAGTACTTC. Complete variable domain (other parts from reference TRBV7-2 and TRBJ2-5): GAGVSQSPSNKVTEKGKDVELRCDPISGHTALYWYRQSLGQGLEFLIYFQGNSAPDKSGLPSDRFSAERTGGSVSTLTIQRTQQEDSAVYLCASSSIAGAYNEQYFGPGTRLLVL.